Presented here are 15 T cell receptor beta chains from one specimen sequenced in a study of OX40 agonist ivuxolimab in advanced cancers. The repertoire was sequenced with immunoSEQ multiplex PCR; TCRdb's copy has only in-frame clones and lacks some. The sample holds tens of thousands of clones, 88% seen once. Material: CD4+ or CD8+ T cells sorted from blood, obtained in a trial of the OX40 agonist ivuxolimab. These receptors all come from an adult with an advanced solid tumor such as melanoma, head and neck, liver or kidney cancer.

The chain links TRBV28 to TRBJ2-1; 10 nucleotides line up with TRBD1. Per germline, CDR1 MDHEN and CDR2 SYDVKM. CDR3 length equals 16 residues. V shed 5 bases and J 6 bases; nucleotides not matched to a gene: 10. This CDR3 reads CASSPAPGQGFNEQFF. CDR3 nucleotide sequence: TGTGCCAGCAGTCCGGCACCGGGACAGGGGTTCAATGAGCAGTTCTTC.

The CDR3 region is CASSVFGSAGELFF. CDR3 nucleotides: TGTGCCAGTAGTGTCTTCGGGTCGGCCGGGGAGCTGTTTTTT. The J gene is TRBJ2-2, the V gene TRBV19; no reliable D call. The CDR3 sequence is 14 residues long. V gave up 5 bases and J gave up 6 bases, with 13 bases separating them. The germline V gene encodes CDR1 LNHDA and CDR2 SQIVND (reference sequence).

The genes are TRBV7-3 and TRBJ1-1, with 9 bases fitting TRBD1. Germline V gene data show CDR1 as SGHTA and CDR2 as FQGTGA. The CDR3 consists of 13 residues. The trim removed 4 bases at V and 7 bases at J, leaving 4 bases unmatched. The CDR3 coding sequence is TGTGCCAGCAGCTCTGGACAGGGGAATGAAGCTTTCTTT. This encodes CASSSGQGNEAFF.

This clone occurred once. The rearrangement joins TRBV7-9 to TRBJ2-2; D may be TRBD1 (6 bases). This CDR3 is built from 16 residues. In germline, CDR1 is SEHNR, CDR2 FQNEAQ (reference sequence). With 3 bases removed from V and 1 base from J, the gap between germline ends came to 12 bases. CDR3 in amino acids: CASSFSPDRNTGELFF. CDR3 nucleotides: TGTGCCAGCAGCTTTTCACCGGACAGGAACACCGGGGAGCTGTTTTTT.

The chain couples TRBV6-6 to TRBJ1-1; no firm D call. This CDR3 is built from 14 residues. The V gene lost 8 bases and the J gene lost 2 bases, with 15 bases spanning the gap. Germline CDR1 and CDR2: MNHNY and SVGAGI (reference sequence). The CDR3, as DNA: TGTGCCAGCGTCGGGGTGCCAGAAAACACTGAAGCTTTCTTT. Protein: CASVGVPENTEAFF.

This chain connects TRBV5-5 to TRBJ1-1, with D possibly matching TRBD1 (5 bases). The germline CDR1 and CDR2 sequences are SGHKS and YYEKEE (reference sequence). The CDR3 covers 13 residues. Trimming took off 0 bases at V and 5 bases at J, with 8 bases between the two ends. Here the CDR3 reads CASSLGRGTEAFF. DNA for the CDR3: TGTGCCAGCAGCTTGGGACGGGGGACTGAAGCTTTCTTT. The variable domain in full, completed from reference TRBV5-5 and TRBJ1-1, reads DAGVTQSPTHLIKTRGQQVTLRCSPISGHKSVSWYQQVLGQGPQFIFQYYEKEERGRGNFPDRFSARQFPNYSSELNVNALLLGDSALYLCASSLGRGTEAFFGQGTRLTVV.

CDR3 in DNA: TGCGCCAGCAGGGAGCCGGGAGTGCGGAATGAGCAGTTCTTC. It codes for CASREPGVRNEQFF. The V call is TRBV5-1, the J call TRBJ2-1; maybe TRBD2 (6 bases). Germline V gene data show CDR1 as SGHRS and CDR2 as YFSETQ. The CDR3 totals 14 residues. V lost 5 bases to trimming and J lost 7 bases, with 16 bases between them. The variable domain in full, with the rest retrieved from reference TRBV5-1 and TRBJ2-1, is KAGVTQTPRYLIKTRGQQVTLSCSPISGHRSVSWYQQTPGQGLQFLFEYFSETQRNKGNFPGRFSGRQFSNSRSEMNVSTLELGDSALYLCASREPGVRNEQFFGPGTRLTVL.

This clone was counted a single time. V usage is TRBV27 and J usage is TRBJ1-1, with TRBD1 matching over 7 bases. After removal of 4 bases from V and 0 bases from J, the junction contained 5 bases not matched to a gene. CDR3 size: 15 residues. Germline lookup yields CDR1 MNHEY and CDR2 SMNVEV (reference sequence). This CDR3 is CASSSYRGLNTEAFF. CDR3 DNA sequence: TGTGCCAGCAGTTCTTACAGGGGATTGAACACTGAAGCTTTCTTT.

This chain joins TRBV28 and TRBJ1-2; tentative D call: TRBD1 (6 bases). CDR1 and CDR2 from the germline V gene are MDHEN and SYDVKM. Trimming took off 7 bases at V and 0 bases at J, with 12 bases between the two ends. The CDR3 contains 14 residues. The CDR3 nucleotides read TGTGCCAGCACCGGGACACCAGCTAACTATGGCTACACCTTC. Translated: CASTGTPANYGYTF.

The chain has TRBV6-4 and TRBJ1-2; D remains unclear. The CDR3 consists of 19 residues. CDR1 is MRHNA and CDR2 is SNTAGT in the germline V gene. Trimming left V 10 bases short and J 4 bases short, with 34 bases between. This CDR3 is CATLISPSVKLPPVYGYTF. CDR3 coding DNA: TGTGCCACTCTGATCTCCCCCTCCGTTAAACTTCCCCCCGTCTATGGCTACACCTTC.

V gene TRBV4-2 combines with J gene TRBJ1-1, with 7 bases identical to TRBD1. Germline CDR1 reads LGHNA; CDR2 reads YNFKEQ. CDR3 length: 14 residues. The trim removed 3 bases at V and 7 bases at J, leaving 8 bases unmatched. The CDR3 bases are TGTGCCAGCAGCCATGACTTGGGACAGAATGAAGCTTTCTTT. Its protein is CASSHDLGQNEAFF.

The chain couples TRBV7-8 to TRBJ1-1; tentatively, D is TRBD1 (5 bases). Germline V lookup: CDR1 SGHVS, CDR2 FQNEAQ. V was shortened by 1 base and J by 0 bases, with 18 bases between the two germline ends. The CDR3 spans 18 residues. The CDR3 here is CASSLVVGLSALNTEAFF. CDR3 sequence (DNA): TGTGCCAGCAGCTTAGTAGTGGGACTTTCGGCCCTGAACACTGAAGCTTTCTTT.

V and J are TRBV5-1 and TRBJ2-7; D assignment may be TRBD1 or TRBD2 (6 bases each). Germline V gene lookup returns CDR1 SGHRS and CDR2 YFSETQ. V was pared by 5 bases and J by 3 bases, with 18 bases between. CDR3 size: 15 residues. In DNA, the CDR3 is TGCGCCAGCAGACCCGTATTACAGGGAGGCTACGAGCAGTACTTC. Translated, it gives CASRPVLQGGYEQYF. The variable domain in full, with the rest retrieved from reference TRBV5-1 and TRBJ2-7, is KAGVTQTPRYLIKTRGQQVTLSCSPISGHRSVSWYQQTPGQGLQFLFEYFSETQRNKGNFPGRFSGRQFSNSRSEMNVSTLELGDSALYLCASRPVLQGGYEQYFGPGTRLTVT.

The chain uses TRBV5-1 and TRBJ1-2; no reliable D call. Germline loops: CDR1 SGHRS, CDR2 YFSETQ. V was clipped by 1 base and J by 8 bases, with 15 bases between them. This CDR3 is 14 amino acids long. CDR3 sequence (DNA): TGCGCCAGCAGCTTGTTAGGTATTGGATCCGGCTACACCTTC. Its protein product is CASSLLGIGSGYTF.

In this sample, this clone is medium-sized (0.01 to 0.1%). This chain uses TRBV30 with TRBJ1-2, with D unresolved. With 4 bases removed from V and 4 bases from J, the gap between germline ends came to 16 bases. CDR1 and CDR2 from the germline V gene are GTSNPN and SVGIG (reference sequence). This CDR3 spans 14 amino acids. In nucleotides, the CDR3 is TGTGCCTGGACCCTGGACTCGAGCCCCTATGGCTACACCTTC. It translates to CAWTLDSSPYGYTF.